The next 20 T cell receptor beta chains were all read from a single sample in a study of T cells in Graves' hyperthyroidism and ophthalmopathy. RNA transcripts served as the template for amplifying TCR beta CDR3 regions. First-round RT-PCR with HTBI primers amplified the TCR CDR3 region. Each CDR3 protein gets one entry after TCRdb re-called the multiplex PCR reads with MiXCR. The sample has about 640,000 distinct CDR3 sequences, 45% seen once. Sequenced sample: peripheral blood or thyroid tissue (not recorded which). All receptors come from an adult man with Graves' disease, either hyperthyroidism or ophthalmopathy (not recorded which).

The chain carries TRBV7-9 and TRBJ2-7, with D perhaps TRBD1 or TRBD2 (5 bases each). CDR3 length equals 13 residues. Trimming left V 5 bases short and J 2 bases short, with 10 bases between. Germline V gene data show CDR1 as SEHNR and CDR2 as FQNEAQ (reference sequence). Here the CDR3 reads CASSHGDPYEQYF. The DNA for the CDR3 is TGTGCCAGCAGCCACGGGGACCCCTACGAGCAGTACTTC.

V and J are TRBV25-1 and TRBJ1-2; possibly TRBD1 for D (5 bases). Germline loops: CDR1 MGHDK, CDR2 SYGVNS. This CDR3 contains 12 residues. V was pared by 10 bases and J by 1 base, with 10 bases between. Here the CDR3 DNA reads TGTGCCACACAGGCGTTTAACTATGGCTACACCTTC. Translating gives CATQAFNYGYTF.

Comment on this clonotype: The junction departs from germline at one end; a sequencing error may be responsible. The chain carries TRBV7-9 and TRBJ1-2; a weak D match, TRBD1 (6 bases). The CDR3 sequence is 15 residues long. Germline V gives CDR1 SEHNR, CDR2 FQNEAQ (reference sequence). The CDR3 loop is CASSPLKDSGYGYTF. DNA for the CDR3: TGCGCCAGCAGCCCGCTAAAGGACAGTGGATATGGCTACACCTTC.

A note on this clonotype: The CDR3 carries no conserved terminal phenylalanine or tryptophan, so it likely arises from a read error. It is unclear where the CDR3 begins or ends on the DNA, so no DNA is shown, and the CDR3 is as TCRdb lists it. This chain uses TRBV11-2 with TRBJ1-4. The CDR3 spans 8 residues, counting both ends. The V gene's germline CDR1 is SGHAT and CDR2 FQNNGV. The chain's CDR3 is CASSEDGY.

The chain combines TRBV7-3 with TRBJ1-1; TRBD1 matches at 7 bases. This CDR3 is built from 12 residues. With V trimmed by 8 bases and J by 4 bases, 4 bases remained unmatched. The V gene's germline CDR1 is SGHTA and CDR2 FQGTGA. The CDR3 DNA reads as TGTGCCAGCGGGCCAGGGGGCACTGAAGCTTTCTTT. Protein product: CASGPGGTEAFF.

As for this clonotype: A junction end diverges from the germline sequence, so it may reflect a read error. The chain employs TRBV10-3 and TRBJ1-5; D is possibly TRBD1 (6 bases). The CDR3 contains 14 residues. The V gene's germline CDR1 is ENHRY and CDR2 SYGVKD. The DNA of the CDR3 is TGTGCCATCAGCGAGTCGGGGGCAGAGGAGACCCAGCATTTT. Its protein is CAISESGAEETQHF.

In nucleotides, the CDR3 is TGTGCCATCAGTGCCGGACGGACTACCATCTACGAGCAGTACTTC. This sequence encodes CAISAGRTTIYEQYF. The chain links TRBV10-3 to TRBJ2-7, with D perhaps TRBD2 (6 bases). Germline V lookup: CDR1 ENHRY, CDR2 SYGVKD. Between the trimmed V and J ends, which lost 4 bases and 3 bases, there was a span of 16 bases. The CDR3 has 15 residues.

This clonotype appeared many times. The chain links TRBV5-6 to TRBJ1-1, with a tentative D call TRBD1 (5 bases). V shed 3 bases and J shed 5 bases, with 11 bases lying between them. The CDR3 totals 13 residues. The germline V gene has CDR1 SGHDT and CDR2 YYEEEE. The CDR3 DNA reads TGTGCCAGCAGCTCGATCGGGGGGACTGAAGCTTTCTTT. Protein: CASSSIGGTEAFF. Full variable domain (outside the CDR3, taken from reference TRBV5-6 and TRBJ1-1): DAGVTQSPTHLIKTRGQQVTLRCSPKSGHDTVSWYQQALGQGPQFIFQYYEEEERQRGNFPDRFSGHQFPNYSSELNVNALLLGDSALYLCASSSIGGTEAFFGQGTRLTVV.

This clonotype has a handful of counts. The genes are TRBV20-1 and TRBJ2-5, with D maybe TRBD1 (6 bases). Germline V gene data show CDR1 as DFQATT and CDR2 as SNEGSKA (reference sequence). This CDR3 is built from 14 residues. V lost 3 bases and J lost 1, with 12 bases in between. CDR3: CSASPGTIQETQYF. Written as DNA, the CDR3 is TGCAGTGCTAGCCCCGGGACAATCCAAGAGACCCAGTACTTC.

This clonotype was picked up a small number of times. The DNA of the CDR3 is TGCGCCAGCAGCCATGACAGGGGGCGGACCGGGGAGCTGTTTTTT. It yields the protein CASSHDRGRTGELFF. The V call is TRBV5-1, the J call TRBJ2-2, with 10 bases fitting TRBD1. Losses at the gene ends were 4 bases for V and 5 bases for J; bases not matched to a gene: 5. Germline CDR1 and CDR2: SGHRS and YFSETQ. This CDR3 has 15 amino acids.

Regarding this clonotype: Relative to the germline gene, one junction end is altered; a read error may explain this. CDR3 amino acids: CSARPTNTGELYF. The CDR3 nucleotides read TGCAGTGCTAGGCCGACCAACACCGGGGAGCTGTACTTC. The J gene is TRBJ2-7, the V gene TRBV20-1; the D gene is possibly TRBD2 (5 bases). The germline V gene has CDR1 DFQATT and CDR2 SNEGSKA (reference sequence). The CDR3 sequence is 13 residues long.

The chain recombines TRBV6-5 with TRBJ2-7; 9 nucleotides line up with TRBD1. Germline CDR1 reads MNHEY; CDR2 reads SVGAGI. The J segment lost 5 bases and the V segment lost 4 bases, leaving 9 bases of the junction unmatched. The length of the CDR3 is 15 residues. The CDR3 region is CASSSTGTGHNEQYF. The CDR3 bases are TGTGCCAGCAGTTCTACCGGGACAGGGCACAACGAGCAGTACTTC.

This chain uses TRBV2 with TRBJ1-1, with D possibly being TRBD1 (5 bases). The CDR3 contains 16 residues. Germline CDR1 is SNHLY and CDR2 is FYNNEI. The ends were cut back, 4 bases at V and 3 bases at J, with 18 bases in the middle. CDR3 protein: CASSATVLGVDTEAFF. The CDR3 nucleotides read TGTGCCAGCAGTGCAACGGTGTTAGGGGTGGACACTGAAGCTTTCTTT.

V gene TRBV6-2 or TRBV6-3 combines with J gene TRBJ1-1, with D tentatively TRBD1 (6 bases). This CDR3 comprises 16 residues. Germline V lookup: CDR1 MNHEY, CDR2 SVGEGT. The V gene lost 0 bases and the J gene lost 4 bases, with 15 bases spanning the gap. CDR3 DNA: TGTGCCAGCAGTTACTCAGGGGGGACGAGCGGCACTGAAGCTTTCTTT. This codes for CASSYSGGTSGTEAFF.

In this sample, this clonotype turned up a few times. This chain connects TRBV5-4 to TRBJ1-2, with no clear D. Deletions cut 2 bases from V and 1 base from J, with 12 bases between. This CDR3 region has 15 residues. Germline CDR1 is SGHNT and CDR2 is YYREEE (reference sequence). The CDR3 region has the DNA TGTGCCAGCAGCTTAGCCTTCCAACTTAACTATGGCTACACCTTC. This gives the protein CASSLAFQLNYGYTF. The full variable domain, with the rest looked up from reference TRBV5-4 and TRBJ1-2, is ETGVTQSPTHLIKTRGQQVTLRCSSQSGHNTVSWYQQALGQGPQFIFQYYREEENGRGNFPPRFSGLQFPNYSSELNVNALELDDSALYLCASSLAFQLNYGYTFGSGTRLTVV.

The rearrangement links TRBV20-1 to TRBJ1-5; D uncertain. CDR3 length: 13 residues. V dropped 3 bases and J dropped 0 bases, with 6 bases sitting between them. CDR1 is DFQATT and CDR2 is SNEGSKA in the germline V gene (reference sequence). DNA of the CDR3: TGCAGTGCTAGCGGGGATAGCAATCAGCCCCAGCATTTT. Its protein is CSASGDSNQPQHF.

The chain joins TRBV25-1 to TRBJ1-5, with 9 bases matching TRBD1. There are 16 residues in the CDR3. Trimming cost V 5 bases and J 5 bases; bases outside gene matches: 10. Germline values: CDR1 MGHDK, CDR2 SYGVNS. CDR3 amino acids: CASSLILTGGHQPQHF. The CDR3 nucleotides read TGTGCCAGCAGTTTGATTTTAACAGGGGGCCATCAGCCCCAGCATTTT.

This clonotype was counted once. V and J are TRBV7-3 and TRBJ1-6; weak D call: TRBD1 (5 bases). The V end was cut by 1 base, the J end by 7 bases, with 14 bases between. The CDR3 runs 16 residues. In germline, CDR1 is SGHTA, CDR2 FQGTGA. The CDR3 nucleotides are TGTGCCAGCAGCTTAATGAGGGGCCGCAGCAATTCACCCCTCCACTTT. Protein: CASSLMRGRSNSPLHF.

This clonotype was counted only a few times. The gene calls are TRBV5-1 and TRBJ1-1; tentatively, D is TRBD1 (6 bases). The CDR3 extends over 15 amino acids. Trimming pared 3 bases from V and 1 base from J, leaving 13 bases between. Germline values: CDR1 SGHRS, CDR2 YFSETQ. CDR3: CASSSEGQWNTEAFF. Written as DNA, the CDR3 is TGCGCCAGCAGCTCCGAAGGACAGTGGAACACTGAAGCTTTCTTT.

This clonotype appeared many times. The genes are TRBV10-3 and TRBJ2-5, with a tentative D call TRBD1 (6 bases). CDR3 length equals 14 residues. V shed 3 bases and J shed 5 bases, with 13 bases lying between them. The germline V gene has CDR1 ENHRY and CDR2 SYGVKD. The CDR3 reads CAISDRTAGETQYF. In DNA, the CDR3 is TGTGCCATCAGTGACCGGACAGCCGGGGAGACCCAGTACTTC.